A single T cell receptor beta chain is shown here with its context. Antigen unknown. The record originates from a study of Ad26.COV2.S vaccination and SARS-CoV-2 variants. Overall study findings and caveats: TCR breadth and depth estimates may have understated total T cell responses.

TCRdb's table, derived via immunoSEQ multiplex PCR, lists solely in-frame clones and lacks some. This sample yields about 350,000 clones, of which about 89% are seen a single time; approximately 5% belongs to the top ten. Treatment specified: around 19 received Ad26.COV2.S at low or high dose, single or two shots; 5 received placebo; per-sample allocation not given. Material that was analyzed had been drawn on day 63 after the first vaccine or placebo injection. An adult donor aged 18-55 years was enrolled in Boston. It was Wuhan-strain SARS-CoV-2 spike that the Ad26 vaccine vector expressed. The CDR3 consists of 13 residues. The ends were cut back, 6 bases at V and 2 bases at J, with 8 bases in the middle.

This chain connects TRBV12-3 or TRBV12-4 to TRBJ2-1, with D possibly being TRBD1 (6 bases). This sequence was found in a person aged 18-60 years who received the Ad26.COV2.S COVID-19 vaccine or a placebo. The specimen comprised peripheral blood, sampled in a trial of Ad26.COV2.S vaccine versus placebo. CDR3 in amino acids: CASRGDTYNEQFF. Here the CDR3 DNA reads TGTGCCAGCAGGGGGGACACCTACAATGAGCAGTTCTTC.